This T cell receptor (beta chain) came from a study of blood T cell repertoires in COVID-19. About the study: COVID-19 samples collected from the United States, Italy and Spain covered acute and convalescent phases. T cells, B-cell-depleted T cells, or PBMCs supplied cDNA or gDNA.

Authors' processing steps: Nucleated cell number was recorded as an estimate derived from reference gene primer amplification. Clones were read by immunoSEQ multiplex PCR, and TCRdb kept only the in-frame ones, dropping some. V and J calls and clone size follow that table, whereas D and trimming were derived from the DNA. The sample includes some 39,000 clones, around 85% of them seen just once. The junction had 16 bases not matched to a gene; V was cut back by 6 bases and J by 5 bases. The germline CDR1 and CDR2 sequences are SEHNR and FQNEAQ (reference sequence). There are 18 residues in the CDR3. This clone was found a few times.

This receptor was taken from a man aged 40-50 years with active COVID-19. J is TRBJ1-3 and V is TRBV7-9; 10 bases map to TRBD1. Sequencing was done on a sample of peripheral blood. The CDR3 loop is CASSSGIWDRGFRNTIYF. The CDR3 DNA is TGTGCCAGCAGTTCCGGAATCTGGGACAGGGGTTTCAGAAACACCATATATTTT.